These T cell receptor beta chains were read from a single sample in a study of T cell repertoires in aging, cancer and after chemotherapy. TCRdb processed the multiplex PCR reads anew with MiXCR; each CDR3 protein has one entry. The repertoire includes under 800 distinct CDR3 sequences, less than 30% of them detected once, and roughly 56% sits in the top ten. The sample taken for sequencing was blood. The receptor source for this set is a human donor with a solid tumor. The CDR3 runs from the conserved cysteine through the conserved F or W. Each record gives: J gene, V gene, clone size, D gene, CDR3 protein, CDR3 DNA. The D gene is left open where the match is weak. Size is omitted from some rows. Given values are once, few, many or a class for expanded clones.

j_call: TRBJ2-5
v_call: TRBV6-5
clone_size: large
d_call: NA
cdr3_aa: CASRHPGTGEYQETQYF
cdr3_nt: TGTGCCAGCAGGCACCCTGGGACGGGGGAATACCAAGAGACCCAGTACTTC

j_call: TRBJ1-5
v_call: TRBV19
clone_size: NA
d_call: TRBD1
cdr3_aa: CASSMARQGPYSYQPQHF
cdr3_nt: TGTGCCAGTAGTATGGCTCGACAGGGACCTTATAGCTATCAGCCCCAGCATTTT

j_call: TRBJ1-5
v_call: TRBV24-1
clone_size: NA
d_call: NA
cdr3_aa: CATSDLAGFQPQHF
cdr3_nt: TGTGCCACCAGTGATTTGGCAGGGTTTCAGCCCCAGCATTTT

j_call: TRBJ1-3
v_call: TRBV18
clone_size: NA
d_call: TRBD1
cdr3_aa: CASSPGQALSGNTIYF
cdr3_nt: TGTGCCAGCTCACCAGGACAGGCCCTCTCTGGAAACACCATATATTTT

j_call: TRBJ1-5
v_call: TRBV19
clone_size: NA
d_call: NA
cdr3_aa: CASSNHPSTGAKNQPQHF
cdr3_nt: TGTGCCAGTAGTAATCACCCCTCGACAGGAGCTAAAAATCAGCCCCAGCATTTT

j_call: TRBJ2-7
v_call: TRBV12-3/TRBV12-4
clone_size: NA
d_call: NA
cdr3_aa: CASREGTGQLSYEQYF
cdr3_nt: TGTGCCAGCAGGGAGGGGACCGGACAGCTCTCCTACGAGCAGTACTTC

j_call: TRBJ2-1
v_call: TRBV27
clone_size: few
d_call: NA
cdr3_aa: CASSPLAFGKHDEQFF
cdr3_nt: TGTGCCAGCAGTCCCCTCGCATTCGGCAAACACGATGAGCAGTTCTTC

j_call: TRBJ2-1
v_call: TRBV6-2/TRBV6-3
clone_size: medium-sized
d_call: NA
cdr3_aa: CASSYKFEQFF
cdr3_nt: TGTGCCAGCAGTTATAAGTTTGAGCAGTTCTTC

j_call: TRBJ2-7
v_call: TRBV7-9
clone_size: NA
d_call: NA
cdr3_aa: CASSLVRGRSSGVLREQYF
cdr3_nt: TGTGCCAGCAGCTTAGTCAGGGGGCGATCTAGCGGAGTCTTGCGGGAGCAGTACTTC

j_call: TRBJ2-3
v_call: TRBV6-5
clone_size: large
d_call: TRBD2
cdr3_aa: CASTSHAGADTQYF
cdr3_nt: TGTGCCAGCACCTCTCATGCGGGGGCAGATACGCAGTATTTT

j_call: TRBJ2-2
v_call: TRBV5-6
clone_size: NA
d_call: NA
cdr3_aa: CASSLGNGAGELFF
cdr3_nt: TGTGCCAGCAGCTTGGGGAATGGGGCCGGGGAGCTGTTTTTT

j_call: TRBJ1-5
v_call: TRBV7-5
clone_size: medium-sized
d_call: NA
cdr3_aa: CISVPEALGQPQHF
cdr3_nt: NA

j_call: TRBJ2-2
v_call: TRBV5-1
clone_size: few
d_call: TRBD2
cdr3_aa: CASTLTSGSNTGELFF
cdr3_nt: TGCGCCAGCACCCTGACTAGCGGGTCGAACACCGGGGAGCTGTTTTTT

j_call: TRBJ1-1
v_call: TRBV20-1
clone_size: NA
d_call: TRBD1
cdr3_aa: CSARGTGFNTEAFF
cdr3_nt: TGCAGTGCTAGAGGGACAGGGTTCAACACTGAAGCTTTCTTT

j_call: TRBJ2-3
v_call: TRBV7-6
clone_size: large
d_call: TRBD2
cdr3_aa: CASSPLAGGTSTDTQYF
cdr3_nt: TGTGCCAGCAGCCCGCTGGCGGGGGGAACTAGCACAGATACGCAGTATTTT

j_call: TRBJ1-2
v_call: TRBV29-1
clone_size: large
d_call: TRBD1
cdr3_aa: CSLRDRGYGYTF
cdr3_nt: TGCAGCTTACGGGACAGGGGGTATGGCTACACCTTC

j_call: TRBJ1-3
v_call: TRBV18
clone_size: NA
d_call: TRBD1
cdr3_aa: CASSTGQALSGNTIYF
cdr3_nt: TGTGCCAGCTCAACAGGACAGGCCCTCTCTGGAAACACCATATATTTT

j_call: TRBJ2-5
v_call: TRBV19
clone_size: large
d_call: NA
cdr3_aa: CASSADRVPQETQYF
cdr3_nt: TGTGCCAGTAGCGCGGATAGGGTGCCCCAAGAGACCCAGTACTTC

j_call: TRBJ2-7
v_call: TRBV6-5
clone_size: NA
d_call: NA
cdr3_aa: CASSYQGTSEQYF
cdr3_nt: TGTGCCAGCAGTTACCAGGGTACGAGCGAGCAGTACTTC

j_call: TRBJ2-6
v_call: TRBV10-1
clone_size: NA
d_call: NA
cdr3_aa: CALPLGSSGANVLTF
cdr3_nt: TGCGCCCTTCCTCTCGGGAGCTCTGGGGCCAACGTCCTGACTTTC

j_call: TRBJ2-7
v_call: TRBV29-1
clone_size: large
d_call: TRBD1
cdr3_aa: CSASLRTGTHEQYF
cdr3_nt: TGCAGCGCCTCCCTTAGGACAGGAACCCACGAGCAGTACTTC

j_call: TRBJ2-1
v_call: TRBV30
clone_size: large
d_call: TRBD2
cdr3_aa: CAWSVPPTSGGLREQFF
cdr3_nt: TGTGCCTGGAGTGTACCCCCGACTAGCGGGGGCCTACGGGAGCAGTTCTTC

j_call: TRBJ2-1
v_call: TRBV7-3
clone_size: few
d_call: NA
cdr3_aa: CASSQSGSYNEQFF
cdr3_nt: TGTGCCAGCAGCCAATCCGGGTCTTACAATGAGCAGTTCTTC

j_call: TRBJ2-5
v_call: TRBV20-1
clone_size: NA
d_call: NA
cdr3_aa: CSARGGGQGGTQYF
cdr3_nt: TGCAGTGCTAGAGGAGGGGGCCAGGGGGGGACCCAGTACTTC

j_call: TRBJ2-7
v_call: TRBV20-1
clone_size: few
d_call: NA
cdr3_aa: CSARLLIWPYEQYF
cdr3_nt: TGCAGTGCTAGGTTGCTAATTTGGCCCTACGAGCAGTACTTC

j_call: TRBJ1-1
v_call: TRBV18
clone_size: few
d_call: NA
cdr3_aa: CASSPQTDLNTEAFF
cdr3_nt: TGTGCCAGCTCACCCCAGACAGACTTGAACACTGAAGCTTTCTTT

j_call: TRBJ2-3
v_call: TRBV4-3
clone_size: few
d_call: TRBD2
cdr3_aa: CASSERGLGTDTQYF
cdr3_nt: TGCGCCAGCAGTGAGCGGGGGTTGGGCACAGATACGCAGTATTTT

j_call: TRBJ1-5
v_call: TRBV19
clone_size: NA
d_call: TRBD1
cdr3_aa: CASSMARQGPYSNQPQHF
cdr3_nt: TGTGCCAGTAGTATGGCTCGACAGGGACCTTATAGCAATCAGCCCCAGCATTTT

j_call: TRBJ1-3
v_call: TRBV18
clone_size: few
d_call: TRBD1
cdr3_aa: CASSAGPRGRGNTIYF
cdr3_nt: TGTGCCAGCTCAGCGGGGCCCAGGGGGCGCGGAAACACCATATATTTT

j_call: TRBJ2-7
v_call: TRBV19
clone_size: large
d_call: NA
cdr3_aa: CASSIAGGPGEQYF
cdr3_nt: TGTGCCAGTAGTATAGCAGGAGGGCCGGGGGAGCAGTACTTC

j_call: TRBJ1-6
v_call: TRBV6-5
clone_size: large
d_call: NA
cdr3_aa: CASSYGSTGSPLHF
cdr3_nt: TGTGCCAGCAGTTACGGCTCGACTGGGTCACCCCTCCACTTT

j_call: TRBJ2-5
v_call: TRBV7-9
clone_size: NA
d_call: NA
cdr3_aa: CASGGGRGQTQYF
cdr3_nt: TGTGCCAGCGGCGGGGGCAGGGGCCAGACCCAGTACTTC

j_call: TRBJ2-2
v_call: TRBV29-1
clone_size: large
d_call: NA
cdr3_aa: CSVHEGVNTGELFF
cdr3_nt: TGCAGCGTTCACGAGGGGGTAAACACCGGGGAGCTGTTTTTT

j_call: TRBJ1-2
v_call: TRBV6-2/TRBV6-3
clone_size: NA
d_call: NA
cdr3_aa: CASRHQEISGYTF
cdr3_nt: TGTGCCAGCAGACACCAAGAAATTAGTGGCTACACCTTC

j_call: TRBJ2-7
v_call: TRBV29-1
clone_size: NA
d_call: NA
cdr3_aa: CSVEGGARYEQYF
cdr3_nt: TGCAGCGTTGAAGGGGGGGCGAGGTACGAGCAGTACTTC

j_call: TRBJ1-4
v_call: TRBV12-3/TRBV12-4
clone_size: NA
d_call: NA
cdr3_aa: CASQARGNNKKLFF
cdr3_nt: TGTGCCAGCCAGGCAAGGGGTAATAATAAAAAACTGTTTTTT

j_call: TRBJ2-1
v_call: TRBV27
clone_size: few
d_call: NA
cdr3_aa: CASSLGALGGENNEQFF
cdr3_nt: TGTGCCAGCAGTTTAGGGGCTCTGGGCGGGGAAAACAATGAGCAGTTCTTC

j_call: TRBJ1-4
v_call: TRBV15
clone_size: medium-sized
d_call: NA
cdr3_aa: CATSSRIATNEKLFF
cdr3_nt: TGTGCCACCAGCAGTCGGATTGCAACTAATGAAAAACTGTTTTTT

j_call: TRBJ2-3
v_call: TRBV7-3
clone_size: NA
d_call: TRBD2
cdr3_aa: CASSLGRGLSGFLATDTQYF
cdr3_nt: TGTGCCAGCAGCTTGGGAAGGGGACTATCGGGTTTTTTGGCCACAGATACGCAGTATTTT

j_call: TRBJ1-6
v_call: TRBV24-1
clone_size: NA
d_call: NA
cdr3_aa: CATPSGGFYNSPLHF
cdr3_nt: TGTGCCACCCCCAGCGGGGGGTTCTATAATTCACCCCTCCACTTT

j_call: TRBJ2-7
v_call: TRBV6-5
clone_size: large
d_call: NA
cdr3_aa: CASSYGHTYEQYF
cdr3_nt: TGTGCCAGCAGTTACGGGCACACCTACGAGCAGTACTTC

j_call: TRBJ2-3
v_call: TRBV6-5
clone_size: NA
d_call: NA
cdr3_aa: CASSPRGAVTDTQYF
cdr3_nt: TGTGCCAGCAGCCCCCGAGGGGCAGTCACAGATACGCAGTATTTT

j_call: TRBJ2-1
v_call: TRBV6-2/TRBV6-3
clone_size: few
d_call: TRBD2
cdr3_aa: CASTPYRTSGINEQFF
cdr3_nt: TGTGCCAGCACCCCCTACCGGACTAGCGGGATAAATGAGCAGTTCTTC

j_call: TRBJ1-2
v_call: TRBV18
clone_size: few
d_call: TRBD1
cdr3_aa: CASSPSSGGTNYGYTF
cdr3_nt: TGTGCCAGCTCACCAAGCTCAGGGGGGACTAACTATGGCTACACCTTC

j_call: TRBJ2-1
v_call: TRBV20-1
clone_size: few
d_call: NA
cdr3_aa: CSARAGGPPSYNEQFF
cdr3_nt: TGCAGTGCTAGAGCCGGAGGGCCACCTTCCTACAATGAGCAGTTCTTC

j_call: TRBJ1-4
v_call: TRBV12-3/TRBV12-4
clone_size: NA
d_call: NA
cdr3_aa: CASQARGNNEKLFF
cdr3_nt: TGTGCCAGCCAGGCAAGGGGTAATAATGAAAAACTGTTTTTT

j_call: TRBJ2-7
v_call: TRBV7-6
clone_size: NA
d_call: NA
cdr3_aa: CASSLIEARTDSYEQYF
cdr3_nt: TGTGCCAGCAGCTTGATAGAGGCAAGGACGGATTCCTACGAGCAGTACTTC

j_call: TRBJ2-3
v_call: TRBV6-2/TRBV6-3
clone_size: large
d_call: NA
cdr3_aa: CASSYSRGGRDTQYF
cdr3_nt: TGTGCCAGCAGTTACAGCAGGGGGGGCCGGGATACGCAGTATTTT

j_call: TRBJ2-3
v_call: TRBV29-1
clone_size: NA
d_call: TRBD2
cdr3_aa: CGSGAGGGNTQYF
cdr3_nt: TGCGGGTCGGGGGCGGGGGGTGGGAATACGCAGTATTTT

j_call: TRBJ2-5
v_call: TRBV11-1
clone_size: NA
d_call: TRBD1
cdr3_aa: CASSLEGTGGWETQYF
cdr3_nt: TGTGCCAGCAGCTTAGAGGGGACAGGGGGCTGGGAGACCCAGTACTTC